Below, 10 T cell receptor beta chains from the same sample are listed, as sequenced in a study of T cells in women clearing cervical HPV infection. TCRdb's table, derived via immunoSEQ multiplex PCR, lists solely in-frame clones and lacks some. This sample's clone table lists roughly 42,000 clones. The sequencing sample was made of blood buffy coat. The receptor source for this set is a woman aged 18-70 years with a cervical HPV16 infection that either progressed to CIN3+ or cleared (not recorded which).

A remark on this clone: The read finishes 3 residues shy of the CDR3 end, and the germline J gene is used to complete it. This sequence joins TRBV2 and TRBJ1-2; a weak D match, TRBD1 (6 bases). This CDR3 comprises 14 residues. V was clipped by 6 bases and J by 6 bases, with 17 bases between them. The germline CDR1 and CDR2 sequences are SNHLY and FYNNEI. CDR3: CASRKGGNYNGYTF. The sequenced CDR3 bases are TGTGCCAGCAGGAAGGGGGGGAACTATAATGGC.

As to this clone: Read data end 3 residues before the CDR3 end; the end is taken from the germline J gene. The gene calls are TRBV2 and TRBJ1-4; tentative D call: TRBD1 (5 bases). V lost 3 bases, J lost 1 base, and 9 bases lay in between. Germline V gene lookup returns CDR1 SNHLY and CDR2 FYNNEI. This CDR3 region has 15 residues. CDR3 loop: CASSEGGGTNEKLFF. CDR3 bases read: TGTGCCAGCAGTGAGGGCGGGGGAACTAATGAAAAA.

Notes on this clone: The read ends 3 residues early relative to the CDR3; the germline J gene fills the gap. The rearrangement uses TRBV7-2 and TRBJ2-7, with 8 bases lining up with TRBD2. Germline-derived CDR1 and CDR2 are SGHTA and FQGNSA. The CDR3 sequence is 15 residues long. J gave up 5 bases and V 0 bases, and 6 bases lay outside the gene matches. The CDR3: CASSLAGGGPDEQYF. CDR3 DNA, as far as it was read: TGTGCCAGCAGCTTAGCTGGCGGGGGGCCAGACGAG.

On this clone itself: The read is 3 residues too short to cover the CDR3 end, so that end is filled in from the germline J gene. The chain links TRBV20-1 to TRBJ2-1, with 8 nucleotides matching TRBD2. This CDR3 has 14 residues. Losses at the gene ends were 6 bases for V and 6 bases for J; bases not matched to a gene: 10. In germline, CDR1 is DFQATT, CDR2 SNEGSKA (reference sequence). The chain's CDR3 is CSAGGDSPFNEQFF. The DNA read from the CDR3 is TGCAGTGCCGGGGGGGACTCACCGTTCAATGAG.

To note about this clone: The missing CDR3 end, 3 residues past where the read stops, is filled in from the germline J gene. The V and J genes are TRBV2 and TRBJ1-1; D is uncertain. This CDR3 is built from 13 residues. V was trimmed by 4 bases and J by 0 bases, leaving 6 bases between them. CDR1 is SNHLY and CDR2 is FYNNEI in the germline V gene. This CDR3 reads CASSGRMNTEAFF. The DNA read from the CDR3 is TGTGCCAGCAGTGGCAGAATGAACACTGAA.

Worth noting for this clone: The read stops 3 residues short of the end of the CDR3; the missing end is completed from the germline J gene. The chain recombines TRBV7-2 with TRBJ2-1; D may be TRBD1 (5 bases). CDR1 SGHTA and CDR2 FQGNSA come from the germline V gene. V lost 9 bases and J lost 2, with 11 bases in between. This CDR3 region has 13 residues. This CDR3 is CASHRYPYNEQFF. The sequenced part of the CDR3 DNA is TGTGCCAGTCACAGGTACCCCTACAATGAG.

On this clone: The read ends 3 residues early relative to the CDR3; the germline J gene fills the gap. This chain uses TRBV7-3 with TRBJ1-1; tentative D call: TRBD1 (5 bases). Germline loops: CDR1 SGHTA, CDR2 FQGTGA. This CDR3 is 13 amino acids long. V lost 5 bases, J lost 5 bases, and 12 bases lay in between. CDR3 protein: CASSPRGGTEAFF. The part of the CDR3 DNA that was read is TGTGCCAGCAGCCCTCGCGGGGGGACTGAA.

Points on this clone: Read sequence stops 3 residues before the CDR3 end, and the germline J gene provides the missing end. The gene calls are TRBV20-1 and TRBJ2-5, with 9 bases that match TRBD2. The CDR3 loop spans 16 amino acids. CDR1 is DFQATT and CDR2 is SNEGSKA in the germline V gene (reference sequence). J gave up 3 bases and V 5 bases, and 13 bases lay outside the gene matches. This CDR3 reads CSAPLGGSGREETQYF. The covered CDR3 bases are TGCAGTGCTCCCCTCGGTGGTAGCGGGAGAGAAGAGACC.

About this clone: The read ends 3 residues shy of where the CDR3 ends; the end is completed using the germline J gene. The chain links TRBV20-1 to TRBJ2-7; D might be TRBD2 (5 bases). Germline CDR1 and CDR2: DFQATT and SNEGSKA (reference sequence). The CDR3 has 17 amino acids. The V gene lost 5 bases and the J gene lost 0 bases, with 23 bases spanning the gap. The part of the CDR3 DNA that was read is TGCAGTGCTTTATCGCAGAGAGGCGGGCGACACTCCTACGAG. It yields the protein CSALSQRGGRHSYE. The entire CDR3 sequence reads CSALSQRGGRHSYEQYF.

Notes on this clone: From the germline J gene comes the end of the CDR3, since the read stops 3 residues before it. This chain links TRBV18 with TRBJ2-2; D perhaps matches TRBD1 (7 bases). In germline, CDR1 is KGHSH, CDR2 LQKENI. This CDR3 is 15 amino acids long. The sequenced part of the CDR3 DNA is TGTGCCAGCTCACCAGGGGGGACAGTTAATGAAAAG. This codes for CASSPGGTVNEK. The full CDR3 reads CASSPGGTVNEKLFF.